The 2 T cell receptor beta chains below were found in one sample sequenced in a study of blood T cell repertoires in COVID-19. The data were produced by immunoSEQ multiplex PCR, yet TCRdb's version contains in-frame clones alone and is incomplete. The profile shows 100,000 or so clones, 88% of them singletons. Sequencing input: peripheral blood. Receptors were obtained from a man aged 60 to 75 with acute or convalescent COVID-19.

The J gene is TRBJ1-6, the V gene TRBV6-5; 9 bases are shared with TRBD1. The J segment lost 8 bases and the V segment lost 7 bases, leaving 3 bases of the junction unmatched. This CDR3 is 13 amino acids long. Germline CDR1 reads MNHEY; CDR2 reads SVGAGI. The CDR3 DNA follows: TGTGCCAGCAAGAGGACAGGGGATTCACCCCTCCACTTT. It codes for CASKRTGDSPLHF.

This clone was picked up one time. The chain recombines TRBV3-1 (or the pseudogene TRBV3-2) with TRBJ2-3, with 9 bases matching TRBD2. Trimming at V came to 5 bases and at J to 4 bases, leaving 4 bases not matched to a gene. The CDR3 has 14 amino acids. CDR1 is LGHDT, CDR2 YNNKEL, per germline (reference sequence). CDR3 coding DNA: TGTGCCAGCAGCTCGGCGGGGGGGGCAGATACGCAGTATTTT. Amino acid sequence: CASSSAGGADTQYF.